The clone carrying this T cell receptor beta chain was detected a few times. This entry comes from a study of Ad26.COV2.S vaccination and SARS-CoV-2 variants. Treatment described: roughly 20 received Ad26.COV2.S at low or high dose, single or two shots; about 5 received placebo; per-sample allocation not given. Repertoires come from day 63 after the first vaccine or placebo injection. This CDR3 has 12 amino acids. V dropped 4 bases and J dropped 8 bases, with 12 bases sitting between them. Germline loops: CDR1 SGHRS, CDR2 YFSETQ. Sequenced by immunoSEQ multiplex PCR; TCRdb stores in-frame clones only, minus some. The data hold some 290,000 clones, with 70% to 90% observed a single time.

The origin of this receptor is a person aged 18 to 65 who received the Ad26.COV2.S COVID-19 vaccine or a placebo. This chain connects TRBV5-1 to TRBJ1-2; no reliable D call. The sample consisted of peripheral blood, taken in a trial of Ad26.COV2.S vaccine versus placebo. The CDR3 sequence is CASSPDKGGYTF. DNA of the CDR3: TGCGCCAGCAGCCCAGACAAGGGCGGCTACACCTTC.